The 3 T cell receptor beta chains below all came from one sample that was sequenced in a study of T cell repertoires in cytomegalovirus infection. Their antigens are not known. MiXCR, applied by TCRdb to the reads, yields one record per CDR3 protein. The repertoire holds 80,000 to 90,000 distinct CDR3 sequences, with more than 40% as singletons. The sequences come from CD8+ T cells from cultured PBMCs, collected from culture after CMV antigen stimulation. These receptor sequences come from a human donor in good health (CMV status not recorded). Some clones in this sample may be carry-over from other donors' samples.

V and J are TRBV6-1 and TRBJ2-1, with 10 positions matching TRBD2. V trimming: 6 bases; J trimming: 3 bases; junction bases outside the gene matches: 17. The germline CDR1 and CDR2 sequences are MNHNS and SASEGT. The CDR3 has 19 amino acids. CDR3 DNA: TGTGCCAGCAGGCCCTGGTTGGTAGCGGGGGGCCAACTCTACAATGAGCAGTTCTTC. This codes for CASRPWLVAGGQLYNEQFF.

The chain is built from TRBV14 and TRBJ2-2; 13 positions agree with TRBD2. This CDR3 contains 19 residues. CDR1 is SGHDN, CDR2 FVKESK, per germline. V dropped 5 bases and J dropped 0; count of bases not matched to a gene: 9. The CDR3 DNA reads as TGTGCCAGCAGCGGACCGGGACTAGCGGGATTATCGAACACCGGGGAGCTGTTTTTT. Translated: CASSGPGLAGLSNTGELFF. The full variable domain, with the rest looked up from reference TRBV14 and TRBJ2-2, is EAGVTQFPSHSVIEKGQTVTLRCDPISGHDNLYWYRRVMGKEIKFLLHFVKESKQDESGMPNNRFLAERTGGTYSTLKVQPAELEDSGVYFCASSGPGLAGLSNTGELFFGEGSRLTVL.

This clonotype has only one observation. The V and J genes are TRBV12-3 or TRBV12-4 and TRBJ2-7; the match to TRBD2 covers 9 bases. This CDR3 is 16 amino acids long. Germline trimming cut 6 bases from V and 0 bases from J; bases unmatched to any gene: 9. CDR3 sequence (DNA): TGTGCCAGCAGGAATAGCGGGGGTTCTAGCTCCTACGAGCAGTACTTC. Translated, it gives CASRNSGGSSSYEQYF.